These 28 T cell receptor beta chains were all obtained from the same sample, sequenced in a study of cytomegalovirus exposure and HLA in healthy donors. Researchers ran the PCR with 60 Vbeta and 13 Jbeta primers. The data were produced by immunoSEQ multiplex PCR, yet TCRdb's version contains in-frame clones alone and is incomplete. The sample lists about 150,000 clones; 60% to 85% were seen once. The sequenced sample consisted of PBMCs. These receptors came from a woman in her forties in good health and CMV-seronegative.

V is TRBV6-1 and J is TRBJ1-2, with D tentatively TRBD1 (5 bases). The CDR3 runs 15 residues. Germline V gives CDR1 MNHNS, CDR2 SASEGT. The germline V and J ends were trimmed by 2 bases and 7 bases, with 17 bases remaining between them. The CDR3 region is CASSERGRVFVGYTF. In DNA form, the CDR3 reads TGTGCCAGCAGTGAAAGGGGCAGGGTTTTTGTTGGCTACACCTTC.

CDR3 nucleotides: TGTGCCAGCACCGAGAGCGGGGGAAGCTCCTACGAGCAGTACTTC. Translation gives CASTESGGSSYEQYF. The chain is built from TRBV7-2 and TRBJ2-7; the match to TRBD2 covers 8 bases. The CDR3 has 15 amino acids. V lost 7 bases to trimming and J lost 0 bases; unmatched junction nucleotides: 8. Germline-derived CDR1 and CDR2 are SGHTA and FQGNSA. The full variable domain, with the rest looked up from reference TRBV7-2 and TRBJ2-7, is GAGVSQSPSNKVTEKGKDVELRCDPISGHTALYWYRQSLGQGLEFLIYFQGNSAPDKSGLPSDRFSAERTGGSVSTLTIQRTQQEDSAVYLCASTESGGSSYEQYFGPGTRLTVT.

The rearrangement links TRBV11-2 to TRBJ2-7; tentative D call: TRBD2 (7 bases). Germline V gives CDR1 SGHAT, CDR2 FQNNGV. The CDR3 has 18 residues. V lost 5 bases to trimming and J lost 2 bases, with 25 bases between them. CDR3 loop: CASSNIGFWGGRTYEQYF. CDR3 nucleotides: TGTGCCAGCAGCAATATCGGGTTTTGGGGGGGCAGAACCTACGAGCAGTACTTC.

J is TRBJ1-5 and V is TRBV5-1, with D hard to call. The CDR3 runs to 15 residues. Trimming stripped 4 bases from V and 4 bases from J, with 15 bases between. Germline V gene sequence: CDR1 SGHRS, CDR2 YFSETQ. This CDR3 is CASSPLDGRNQPQHF. CDR3 in DNA: TGCGCCAGCAGCCCCCTGGACGGGAGAAATCAGCCCCAGCATTTT. Using reference TRBV5-1 and TRBJ1-5 for the parts outside the CDR3, the full variable domain is KAGVTQTPRYLIKTRGQQVTLSCSPISGHRSVSWYQQTPGQGLQFLFEYFSETQRNKGNFPGRFSGRQFSNSRSEMNVSTLELGDSALYLCASSPLDGRNQPQHFGDGTRLSIL.

The V and J genes are TRBV6-5 and TRBJ2-2, with unresolved D. The CDR3 has 13 residues. Germline V gene sequence: CDR1 MNHEY, CDR2 SVGAGI. V was pared by 9 bases and J by 2 bases, with 10 bases between. The CDR3 sequence: CASYPSNTGELFF. CDR3 DNA: TGTGCCAGTTACCCTAGTAACACCGGGGAGCTGTTTTTT.

Notes on this clone: The identical CDR3 is also encoded by other nucleotide sequences in the sample. The V and J genes are TRBV5-1 and TRBJ2-7; 12 positions agree with TRBD2. This CDR3 spans 15 amino acids. V was pared by 4 bases and J by 1 base, with 3 bases of the junction left unmatched. Germline V CDR1 and CDR2: SGHRS, YFSETQ. DNA for the CDR3: TGCGCCAGCAGCCTAGCGGGAGGGGGGTCCTACGAGCAGTACTTC. Translation: CASSLAGGGSYEQYF.

The chain combines TRBV4-1 with TRBJ2-1; 16 positions match TRBD2. V shed 8 bases and J 2 bases; nucleotides not matched to a gene: 3. CDR1 is MGHRA and CDR2 is YSYEKL in the germline V gene. The CDR3 sequence is 16 residues long. The CDR3 nucleotides read TGCGCCAGCGCCGGGACTAGCGGGGGGGCCTACAATGAGCAGTTCTTC. It yields the protein CASAGTSGGAYNEQFF.

The rearrangement uses TRBV6-5 and TRBJ2-5; D might be TRBD1 (5 bases). Germline CDR1 and CDR2: MNHEY and SVGAGI. V was trimmed by 2 bases and J by 4 bases, leaving 11 bases between them. The CDR3 has 14 residues. The CDR3 sequence: CASSYGQGGETQYF. The CDR3, as DNA: TGTGCCAGCAGTTACGGGCAGGGCGGAGAGACCCAGTACTTC.

This chain connects TRBV29-1 to TRBJ2-5; 10 bases are a match to TRBD1. J gave up 9 bases and V 7 bases, and 8 bases lay outside the gene matches. The V gene's germline CDR1 is SQVTM and CDR2 ANQGSEA. CDR3 length: 12 residues. The CDR3 nucleotides read TGCAGCGGGGGACAGGGGCCTTGGGCCCAGTACTTC. This translates into CSGGQGPWAQYF.

The chain employs TRBV10-2 and TRBJ2-3, with D perhaps TRBD2 (5 bases). Germline V CDR1 and CDR2: WSHSY, SAAADI. V dropped 7 bases and J dropped 0 bases, with 20 bases sitting between them. The CDR3 contains 17 residues. The CDR3 protein is CASTSSGEPPSTDTQYF. CDR3 bases: TGCGCCAGCACCTCGAGCGGAGAGCCTCCTAGCACAGATACGCAGTATTTT.

This chain joins TRBV28 and TRBJ2-7, with D maybe TRBD2 (6 bases). The V end was cut by 6 bases, the J end by 3 bases, with 15 bases between. Germline CDR1 MDHEN, CDR2 SYDVKM. CDR3 length equals 14 residues. The CDR3 loop is CASSVGTFLYEQYF. The DNA for the CDR3 is TGTGCCAGCAGCGTCGGGACTTTCCTCTACGAGCAGTACTTC.

CDR3 DNA: TGTGCCAGCAGCGCGAGACAGGGATGGGGCTACACCTTC. Translation: CASSARQGWGYTF. V usage is TRBV5-4 and J usage is TRBJ1-2; TRBD1 matches 7 bases. The CDR3 has 13 amino acids. J gave up 8 bases and V 4 bases, and 8 bases lay outside the gene matches. CDR1 is SGHNT and CDR2 is YYREEE in the germline V gene (reference sequence). The whole variable domain, remainder taken from reference TRBV5-4 and TRBJ1-2, is ETGVTQSPTHLIKTRGQQVTLRCSSQSGHNTVSWYQQALGQGPQFIFQYYREEENGRGNFPPRFSGLQFPNYSSELNVNALELDDSALYLCASSARQGWGYTFGSGTRLTVV.

The chain recombines TRBV30 with TRBJ2-7; tentatively, D is TRBD2 (6 bases). V was pared by 0 bases and J by 1 base, with 10 bases between. CDR1 is GTSNPN, CDR2 SVGIG, per germline (reference sequence). The CDR3 has 14 residues. Written as DNA, the CDR3 is TGTGCCTGGAGTGTACACGGGACTTCCTACGAGCAGTACTTC. It is translated as CAWSVHGTSYEQYF.

This chain links TRBV10-1 with TRBJ2-1; D possibly corresponds to TRBD1 (5 bases). The CDR3 is made up of 14 amino acids. CDR1 WNHNN and CDR2 SYGVQD come from the germline V gene (reference sequence). The V end was cut by 3 bases, the J end by 10 bases, with 16 bases between. The CDR3 here is CASSDGHRPGEQFF. CDR3 nucleotides: TGCGCCAGCAGTGATGGGCACCGACCAGGGGAGCAGTTCTTC.

The table lists this clone with a few counts. The V and J genes are TRBV27 and TRBJ1-4, with D perhaps matching TRBD1 (5 bases). Trimming left V 4 bases short and J 5 bases short, with 14 bases between. This CDR3 has 15 residues. In germline, CDR1 is MNHEY, CDR2 SMNVEV (reference sequence). DNA of the CDR3: TGTGCCAGCAGTTCAGGCGGGGCGGAAAATGAAAAACTGTTTTTT. Protein sequence: CASSSGGAENEKLFF.

The V call is TRBV5-1, the J call TRBJ2-7; unclear D gene. CDR3 length equals 14 residues. Looked up from germline, CDR1 is SGHRS and CDR2 is YFSETQ. V was clipped by 2 bases and J by 2 bases, with 11 bases between them. CDR3: CASSFGGSPYEQYF. CDR3 DNA sequence: TGCGCCAGCAGCTTTGGCGGTAGCCCCTACGAGCAGTACTTC.

V and J are TRBV19 and TRBJ1-4; unclear D gene. The length of the CDR3 is 13 residues. CDR1 and CDR2 (germline): LNHDA, SQIVND (reference sequence). Trimming shortened V by 6 bases and J by 8 bases, and 13 bases separated the two germline ends. The CDR3 here is CASRDSGYEKLFF. CDR3 coding DNA: TGTGCCAGTAGAGATTCCGGTTACGAAAAACTGTTTTTT.

A single count supports this clone. CDR3 in amino acids: CASSLIGGSGTDTQYF. In DNA form, the CDR3 reads TGTGCCAGTAGTTTGATAGGGGGTTCTGGTACAGATACGCAGTATTTT. The J gene is TRBJ2-3, the V gene TRBV19, with TRBD1 as a possible D gene (6 bases). The CDR3 has 16 amino acids. V dropped 5 bases and J dropped 3 bases, with 18 bases sitting between them. Germline values: CDR1 LNHDA, CDR2 SQIVND (reference sequence).

The chain has TRBV5-4 and TRBJ1-5; D might be TRBD1 (5 bases). The germline V and J ends were trimmed by 4 bases and 4 bases, with 12 bases remaining between them. Germline V lookup: CDR1 SGHNT, CDR2 YYREEE (reference sequence). The CDR3 sequence is 14 residues long. In nucleotides, the CDR3 is TGTGCCAGCAGCGCGGACACGATAAATCAGCCCCAGCATTTT. Translation gives CASSADTINQPQHF.

V usage is TRBV7-8 and J usage is TRBJ2-1, with 10 bases fitting TRBD2. Germline CDR1 and CDR2: SGHVS and FQNEAQ. With 5 bases clipped from V and 4 bases from J, the junction kept 8 bases outside the gene matches. The CDR3 is made up of 16 amino acids. CDR3 sequence reads: CASSPTTSGVYNEQFF. The CDR3 DNA reads TGTGCCAGCAGCCCCACAACTAGCGGGGTTTACAATGAGCAGTTCTTC.

This clone showed up just a few times. This chain uses TRBV5-1 with TRBJ2-3, with TRBD2 as a possible D gene (6 bases). The germline CDR1 and CDR2 sequences are SGHRS and YFSETQ. Trimming stripped 3 bases from V and 0 bases from J, with 14 bases between. This CDR3 has 16 residues. The CDR3 here is CASSSLAGRSTDTQYF. The CDR3, as DNA: TGCGCCAGCAGCTCCCTTGCGGGGAGGAGCACAGATACGCAGTATTTT.

This clone came up a few times. This chain uses TRBV7-9 with TRBJ1-5; TRBD1 might be the D (6 bases). Germline-derived CDR1 and CDR2 are SEHNR and FQNEAQ (reference sequence). This CDR3 contains 13 residues. V was clipped by 6 bases and J by 4 bases, with 10 bases between them. CDR3 sequence (DNA): TGTGCCAGCAGGGACACAGGGAATCAGCCCCAGCATTTT. Translation: CASRDTGNQPQHF. Based on the CDR3 plus reference TRBV7-9 and TRBJ1-5, the full variable domain is DTGVSQNPRHKITKRGQNVTFRCDPISEHNRLYWYRQTLGQGPEFLTYFQNEAQLEKSRLLSDRFSAERPKGSFSTLEIQRTEQGDSAMYLCASRDTGNQPQHFGDGTRLSIL.

V usage is TRBV4-1 and J usage is TRBJ1-6; no clear D. V was trimmed by 2 bases and J by 5 bases, leaving 10 bases between them. The CDR3 consists of 15 residues. Germline V lookup: CDR1 MGHRA, CDR2 YSYEKL. The CDR3, as DNA: TGCGCCAGCAGCCAACACAGTCATGATAATTCACCCCTCCACTTT. Encoded protein: CASSQHSHDNSPLHF.

The chain joins TRBV19 to TRBJ1-5; the match to TRBD1 covers 9 bases. This CDR3 contains 17 residues. The germline V gene encodes CDR1 LNHDA and CDR2 SQIVND (reference sequence). V dropped 5 bases and J dropped 0; count of bases not matched to a gene: 8. The CDR3 DNA reads as TGTGCCAGTAGTTTCACAGGGACAGGGCTTAGCAATCAGCCCCAGCATTTT. Its protein is CASSFTGTGLSNQPQHF.

The chain is built from TRBV10-3 and TRBJ2-3; 11 positions agree with TRBD2. Germline V lookup: CDR1 ENHRY, CDR2 SYGVKD. V was clipped by 8 bases and J by 2 bases; unmatched bases: 6. This CDR3 has 15 amino acids. CDR3 sequence (DNA): TGTGCCATCCGACTGGGACTAGCGGCCACAGATACGCAGTATTTT. Protein sequence: CAIRLGLAATDTQYF.

DNA of the CDR3: TGTGCCAGCTCCCCAACTAACTATGGCTACACCTTC. Its protein product is CASSPTNYGYTF. V gene TRBV28 combines with J gene TRBJ1-2; D ambiguous. The CDR3 sequence is 12 residues long. V was shortened by 8 bases and J by 0 bases, with 7 bases between the two germline ends. Germline CDR1 reads MDHEN; CDR2 reads SYDVKM.

The chain employs TRBV19 and TRBJ2-7; maybe TRBD1 (9 bases). This CDR3 is 16 amino acids long. Germline CDR1 LNHDA, CDR2 SQIVND (reference sequence). V dropped 5 bases and J dropped 3 bases, with 20 bases sitting between them. CDR3 nucleotide sequence: TGTGCCAGTAGTGGACGGGGGGGGACAGGGCACTACGAGCAGTACTTC. Translated, it gives CASSGRGGTGHYEQYF.

The rearrangement uses TRBV2 and TRBJ2-3; a possible D gene is TRBD2 (6 bases). The V gene's germline CDR1 is SNHLY and CDR2 FYNNEI. CDR3 length: 16 amino acids. V was pared by 7 bases and J by 2 bases, with 19 bases between. The CDR3 here is CASTLAGSADTDTQYF. CDR3 DNA: TGTGCCAGCACGCTCGCGGGATCGGCCGACACAGATACGCAGTATTTT.